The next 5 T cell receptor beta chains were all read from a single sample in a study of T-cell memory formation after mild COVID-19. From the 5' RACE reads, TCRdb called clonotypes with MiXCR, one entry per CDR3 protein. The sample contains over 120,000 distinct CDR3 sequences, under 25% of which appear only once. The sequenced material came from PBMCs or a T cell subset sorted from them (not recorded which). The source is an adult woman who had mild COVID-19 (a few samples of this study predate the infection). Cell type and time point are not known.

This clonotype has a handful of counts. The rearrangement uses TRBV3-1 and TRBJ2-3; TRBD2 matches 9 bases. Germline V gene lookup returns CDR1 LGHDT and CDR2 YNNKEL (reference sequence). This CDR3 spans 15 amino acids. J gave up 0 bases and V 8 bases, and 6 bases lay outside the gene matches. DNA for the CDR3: TGTGCCAGCTGTCCGACTAGCGGTAGCACAGATACGCAGTATTTT. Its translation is CASCPTSGSTDTQYF.

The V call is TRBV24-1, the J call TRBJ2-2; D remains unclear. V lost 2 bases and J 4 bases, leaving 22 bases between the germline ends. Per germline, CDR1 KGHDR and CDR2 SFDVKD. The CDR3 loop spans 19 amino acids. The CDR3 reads CATSDSAPRSSERTGELFF. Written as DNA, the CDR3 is TGTGCCACCAGTGATTCTGCGCCAAGAAGTTCGGAGCGCACCGGGGAGCTGTTTTTT.

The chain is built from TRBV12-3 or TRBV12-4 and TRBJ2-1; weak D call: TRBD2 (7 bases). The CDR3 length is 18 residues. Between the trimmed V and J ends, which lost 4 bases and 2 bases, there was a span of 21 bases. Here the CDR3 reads CASSWGGPGLRTYNEQFF. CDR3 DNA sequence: TGTGCCAGCAGTTGGGGGGGCCCGGGACTCCGGACCTACAATGAGCAGTTCTTC.

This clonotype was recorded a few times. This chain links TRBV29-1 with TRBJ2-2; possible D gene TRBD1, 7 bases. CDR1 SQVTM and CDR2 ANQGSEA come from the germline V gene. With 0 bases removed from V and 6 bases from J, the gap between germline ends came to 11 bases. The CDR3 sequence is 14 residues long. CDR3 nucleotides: TGCAGCGTTGAAGATGGAGGGGGCGCCGGGGAGCTGTTTTTT. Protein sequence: CSVEDGGGAGELFF.

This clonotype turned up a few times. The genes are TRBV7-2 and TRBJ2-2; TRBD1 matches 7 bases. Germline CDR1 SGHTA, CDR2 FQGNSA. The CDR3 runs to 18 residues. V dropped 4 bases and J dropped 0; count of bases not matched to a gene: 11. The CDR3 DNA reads TGTGCCAGCAGCTCCTTCCGTTCCGGGACAGCGAACACCGGGGAGCTGTTTTTT. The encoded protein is CASSSFRSGTANTGELFF.